Shown below are 23 T cell receptor beta chains from a single sample sequenced in a study of human T cells and chemical hapten exposure. Time point given: pre-sensitization, week 0. The treatment denotes: therapeutic diphenylcyclopropenone sensitization with weekly scalp DPC. From the RACE reads, TCRdb called clonotypes with MiXCR, one entry per CDR3 protein. Of roughly 260,000 distinct CDR3 sequences in the sample, approximately 8.6% were seen once. Specimen: whole blood, collected in connection with sensitization to the hapten diphenylcyclopropenone (DPC). Receptors originate from a woman in her forties with alopecia areata. Some clones in this sample may be carry-over from other donors' samples.

This sequence joins TRBV10-3 and TRBJ1-3; D is possibly TRBD1 (6 bases). The CDR3 loop spans 16 amino acids. The V gene's germline CDR1 is ENHRY and CDR2 SYGVKD. Between the trimmed V and J ends, which lost 5 bases and 4 bases, there was a span of 18 bases. This CDR3 is CAISTGQLFSGNTIYF. The CDR3 bases are TGTGCCATCAGTACCGGACAGCTTTTCTCAGGAAACACCATATATTTT.

CDR3 bases: TGTGCCATCACCGTGAACGGGGCTGACTACACCTTC. Amino acid sequence: CAITVNGADYTF. V gene TRBV10-3 combines with J gene TRBJ1-2; TRBD1 might be the D (5 bases). CDR3 length: 12 amino acids. Germline assignment: CDR1 ENHRY and CDR2 SYGVKD. Trimming took 7 bases from V and 10 from J, leaving 16 bases between them.

This clonotype appeared a few times. The chain has TRBV29-1 and TRBJ2-2; 7 bases agree with TRBD2. The length of the CDR3 is 12 residues. CDR1 SQVTM and CDR2 ANQGSEA come from the germline V gene. V trimming: 7 bases; J trimming: 7 bases; junction bases outside the gene matches: 6. CDR3 residues: CSAHGGGGELFF. CDR3 DNA: TGCAGCGCACACGGCGGGGGCGGGGAGCTGTTTTTT.

This clonotype has only a few counts. The rearrangement uses TRBV7-2 and TRBJ1-4, with 9 positions matching TRBD1. There are 16 residues in the CDR3. Germline CDR1 reads SGHTA; CDR2 reads FQGNSA. V gave up 5 bases and J gave up 2 bases; unmatched junction bases: 6. DNA of the CDR3: TGTGCCAGCAGCCTATACAGGGGGCGGACTAATGAAAAACTGTTTTTT. Its translation is CASSLYRGRTNEKLFF. Variable domain in full (rest from reference TRBV7-2 and TRBJ1-4): GAGVSQSPSNKVTEKGKDVELRCDPISGHTALYWYRQSLGQGLEFLIYFQGNSAPDKSGLPSDRFSAERTGGSVSTLTIQRTQQEDSAVYLCASSLYRGRTNEKLFFGSGTQLSVL.

This rearrangement joins TRBV2 to TRBJ2-2; tentative D call: TRBD1 (6 bases). Germline loops: CDR1 SNHLY, CDR2 FYNNEI. The CDR3 spans 17 residues. With 8 bases removed from V and 4 bases from J, the gap between germline ends came to 23 bases. The CDR3 DNA reads as TGTGCCAGCTCACGTCGGGTCCCAGGGGCTCGCACCGGGGAGCTGTTTTTT. This sequence encodes CASSRRVPGARTGELFF.

This clonotype was recorded a few times. Just one base apart from a much larger clone, this may be a read error. The CDR3 ends on some other residue instead of the conserved phenylalanine or tryptophan, so this is likely a read error. The chain employs TRBV28 and TRBJ2-7; 9 nucleotides align to TRBD1. J was trimmed by 3 bases and V by 6 bases; bases with no gene match: 3. In germline, CDR1 is MDHEN, CDR2 SYDVKM. The CDR3 is 13 amino acids. As DNA, the CDR3 is TGTGCCAGCAGCCCGGGACAGGGCTACGAGCAGTACTCC. Translation gives CASSPGQGYEQYS.

This clonotype was recorded a few times. The rearrangement uses TRBV6-6 and TRBJ2-4; TRBD2 is a possible D gene (6 bases). This CDR3 has 15 amino acids. The V gene's germline CDR1 is MNHNY and CDR2 SVGAGI (reference sequence). The germline V and J ends were trimmed by 6 bases and 1 base, with 13 bases remaining between them. This chain's CDR3 is CASRGGGTAKNIQYF. The CDR3 DNA follows: TGTGCCAGCAGAGGAGGCGGGACCGCCAAAAACATTCAGTACTTC.

The chain is built from TRBV20-1 and TRBJ1-6; 7 nucleotides agree with TRBD1. Germline CDR1 reads DFQATT; CDR2 reads SNEGSKA (reference sequence). J lost 13 bases, V lost 1 base, and 7 bases had no gene match. This CDR3 contains 13 residues. Here the CDR3 reads CSARGQGDGPLHF. The CDR3 bases are TGCAGTGCTAGAGGGCAGGGGGATGGGCCCCTCCACTTT.

This clonotype has a handful of counts. The CDR3: CASSLGGVRNQPQHF. The CDR3 nucleotides read TGTGCCAGCAGCTTAGGCGGAGTCCGGAATCAGCCCCAGCATTTT. This chain links TRBV7-8 with TRBJ1-5, with unresolved D. Trimming removed 1 base at V and 4 bases at J, with 11 bases between. The germline gives CDR1 SGHVS, CDR2 FQNEAQ. This CDR3 contains 15 residues.

The gene calls are TRBV21-1 and TRBJ2-7. TRBV21-1 is labeled a pseudogene. This CDR3 comprises 14 residues. The DNA for the CDR3 is TGTGCCAGCAGCAAAGGGGCAGACACCTACGAGCAGTACTTC. Translated: CASSKGADTYEQYF.

The chain joins TRBV14 to TRBJ2-2; maybe TRBD2 (5 bases). Germline lookup yields CDR1 SGHDN and CDR2 FVKESK. V shed 4 bases and J shed 2 bases, with 14 bases lying between them. The CDR3 spans 16 residues. CDR3 DNA sequence: TGTGCCAGCAGCCGCCCCGGCGGGCAAAACACCGGGGAGCTGTTTTTT. Its protein product is CASSRPGGQNTGELFF.

At least ten counts were recorded for this clonotype. V gene TRBV7-2 combines with J gene TRBJ2-7; 8 bases fit TRBD1. Germline assignment: CDR1 SGHTA and CDR2 FQGNSA. J lost 4 bases, V lost 5 bases, and 4 bases had no gene match. The CDR3 is made up of 13 amino acids. In DNA form, the CDR3 reads TGTGCCAGCAGCCCGGACAGGGAGTACGAGCAGTACTTC. It encodes CASSPDREYEQYF.

This chain links TRBV4-1 with TRBJ1-1; D unresolved. CDR3 size: 11 residues. Trimming left V 0 bases short and J 10 bases short, with 6 bases between. CDR1 is MGHRA, CDR2 YSYEKL, per germline. This CDR3 is CASSQDLRAFF. The CDR3 DNA sequence: TGCGCCAGCAGCCAAGATCTGAGAGCTTTCTTT.

This clonotype was found a few times. The rearrangement links TRBV27 to TRBJ1-1; TRBD1 agrees at 7 bases. The junction had 9 bases not matched to a gene; V was cut back by 6 bases and J by 5 bases. The V gene's germline CDR1 is MNHEY and CDR2 SMNVEV (reference sequence). The length of the CDR3 is 14 residues. CDR3: CASRTGSRTTEAFF. CDR3 DNA: TGTGCCAGCAGGACAGGGAGCCGAACAACTGAAGCTTTCTTT.

This clonotype was seen a handful of times. This chain links TRBV4-1 with TRBJ1-5, with unresolved D. Germline V gives CDR1 MGHRA, CDR2 YSYEKL. Trimming stripped 0 bases from V and 1 base from J, with 16 bases between. The CDR3 contains 18 residues. The CDR3 spells CASSQDQRMGISNQPQHF. DNA of the CDR3: TGCGCCAGCAGCCAAGATCAAAGGATGGGGATCAGCAATCAGCCCCAGCATTTT.

The chain links TRBV7-2 to TRBJ2-1; 8 bases fit TRBD2. There are 16 residues in the CDR3. The V and J ends lost 5 bases and 8 bases, in that order; junction bases with no gene match: 14. Germline CDR1 SGHTA, CDR2 FQGNSA. As DNA, the CDR3 is TGTGCCAGCAGCCTTAGCATACTCACCGGGAGGGATGAGCAGTTCTTC. Translating it yields CASSLSILTGRDEQFF.

This clonotype was recorded a few times. This chain connects TRBV5-4 to TRBJ1-1; no definite D call. Trimming stripped 1 base from V and 8 bases from J, with 6 bases between. The CDR3 covers 11 residues. Germline CDR1 and CDR2: SGHNT and YYREEE (reference sequence). In DNA, the CDR3 is TGTGCCAGCAGCTTGCTGAAAGAAGCTTTCTTT. Translating it yields CASSLLKEAFF.

This clonotype was counted between two and nine times. The rearrangement links TRBV27 to TRBJ2-2; perhaps TRBD1 as D (5 bases). The germline gives CDR1 MNHEY, CDR2 SMNVEV (reference sequence). V lost 2 bases and J 10 bases, leaving 20 bases between the germline ends. The CDR3 runs 16 residues. CDR3 in amino acids: CASSLLPGLGSEELFF. For the CDR3, the DNA is TGTGCCAGCAGTTTACTGCCAGGGTTGGGGTCCGAGGAGCTGTTTTTT.

The chain joins TRBV6-2 or TRBV6-3 to TRBJ2-1, with D tentatively TRBD1 (6 bases). This CDR3 has 14 residues. Germline CDR1 and CDR2: MNHEY and SVGEGT. Deletions cut 6 bases from V and 4 bases from J, with 13 bases between. The CDR3 coding sequence is TGTGCCAGCAGGGAACAGGGTCCGTACAATGAGCAGTTCTTC. Translation gives CASREQGPYNEQFF.

This clonotype was recorded a few times. The chain couples TRBV12-3 or TRBV12-4 to TRBJ1-5; D is unclear. Trimming removed 1 base from V and 7 bases from J, with 11 bases in between. This CDR3 is 14 amino acids long. The CDR3 DNA is TGTGCCAGCAGTTTAGGGGTAACTGGGCAGCCCCAGCATTTT. This gives the protein CASSLGVTGQPQHF.

Only a few counts were recorded for this clonotype. The rearrangement links TRBV6-2 or TRBV6-3 to TRBJ1-1; weak D call: TRBD1 (5 bases). V was cut by 0 bases and J by 4 bases, with 21 bases left in between. The germline CDR1 and CDR2 sequences are MNHEY and SVGEGT. CDR3 length equals 18 residues. In DNA form, the CDR3 reads TGTGCCAGCAGTTACTCGATAGTTTTTGCGACAGAATTCACTGAAGCTTTCTTT. As protein: CASSYSIVFATEFTEAFF.

This chain links TRBV7-6 with TRBJ2-5, with no clear D. Germline lookup yields CDR1 SGHVS and CDR2 FNYEAQ. The V gene lost 3 bases and the J gene lost 1 base, with 9 bases spanning the gap. This CDR3 spans 14 amino acids. The CDR3 DNA sequence: TGTGCCAGCAGCTTCGGGCCAACCCAAGAGACCCAGTACTTC. Protein: CASSFGPTQETQYF.

The chain combines TRBV28 with TRBJ2-7; D not resolved. This CDR3 is 12 amino acids long. The V and J ends lost 6 bases and 2 bases respectively, with 8 bases between them. Per the germline V gene, CDR1 is MDHEN and CDR2 is SYDVKM. CDR3 region: CASRDGTYEQYF. Written as DNA, the CDR3 is TGTGCCAGCAGGGACGGCACCTACGAGCAGTACTTC.